A selection of T cell receptor beta chains follows, all from one sample in a study of blood T cell dynamics during melanoma immunotherapy. Libraries were prepared by immunoSEQ multiplex PCR; TCRdb keeps only in-frame clonotypes and omits some of them. This table has approximately 29,000 clones, over 80% appearing once. The specimen comprised blood, sampled from a patient treated with checkpoint blockade. These receptors were obtained from a human donor with melanoma. Both conserved end residues are part of each CDR3. The D gene is left open where the match is weak. The size entry is marked missing in some rows and otherwise reads once, few, many or a size class.

13	TRBJ2-3	.	.	TRBV5-1	CASSFPQADTQYF	TGCGCCAGCAGCTTTCCTCAGGCGGATACGCAGTATTTT
14	TRBJ1-2	.	.	TRBV5-6	CASSESQGYYGYTF	TGTGCCAGCAGCGAATCACAGGGTTACTATGGCTACACCTTC
11	TRBJ2-1	.	.	TRBV25-1	CASSPGNEQFF	TGTGCCAGCAGCCCGGGCAATGAGCAGTTCTTC
12	TRBJ2-1	.	.	TRBV2	CASSETYNEQFF	TGTGCCAGCAGTGAAACCTACAATGAGCAGTTCTTC
14	TRBJ2-7	few	.	TRBV6-6	CASSSSQGHYEQYF	TGTGCCAGCAGTTCGAGTCAGGGACACTACGAGCAGTACTTC
15	TRBJ2-7	few	.	TRBV27	CASGSTGFGGGEQYF	TGTGCCAGCGGATCGACAGGGTTCGGCGGGGGCGAGCAGTACTTC
16	TRBJ2-3	.	TRBD2	TRBV5-4	CASSRELAGNTDTQYF	TGTGCCAGCAGCCGAGAGCTAGCGGGGAACACAGATACGCAGTATTTT
16	TRBJ1-4	.	TRBD1	TRBV4-1	CASSQVMTGINEKLFF	TGCGCCAGCAGCCAAGTTATGACAGGGATTAACGAAAAACTGTTTTTT
15	TRBJ2-1	.	.	TRBV28	CASRSGVSSYNEQFF	TGTGCCAGCAGGTCGGGGGTGAGCTCCTACAATGAGCAGTTCTTC
17	TRBJ1-5	.	.	TRBV5-4	CASSSTGTGQSNQPQHF	TGTGCCAGCAGCTCTACAGGGACGGGGCAAAGCAATCAGCCCCAGCATTTT
13	TRBJ2-7	.	.	TRBV11-3	CASSLKWSGEQYF	TGTGCCAGCAGCTTAAAATGGTCGGGCGAGCAGTACTTC
15	TRBJ2-5	.	TRBD2	TRBV7-8	CASSLGGGAGETQYF	TGTGCCAGCAGCTTAGGCGGGGGGGCGGGAGAGACCCAGTACTTC
13	TRBJ2-7	.	.	TRBV7-2	CASSPIRPYEQYF	TGTGCCAGCAGCCCTATCCGGCCCTACGAGCAGTACTTC
13	TRBJ1-1	once	.	TRBV27	CASSLRRGTEAFF	TGTGCCAGCAGTCTCCGACGGGGGACTGAAGCTTTCTTT
13	TRBJ2-1	.	TRBD1	TRBV25-1	CASLGGSKNEQFF	TGTGCCAGCTTAGGGGGCTCTAAAAATGAGCAGTTCTTC
15	TRBJ2-1	.	TRBD1	TRBV10-3	CAISGWQGARDEQFF	TGTGCCATCAGTGGGTGGCAGGGGGCTCGTGATGAGCAGTTCTTC
18	TRBJ2-7	.	TRBD2	TRBV4-1	CASSQGGLAGAGLYEQYF	TGCGCCAGCAGCCAAGGGGGACTAGCGGGAGCTGGCCTCTACGAGCAGTACTTC
18	TRBJ2-6	.	TRBD2	TRBV4-1	CASSQELADYSGANVLTF	TGCGCCAGCAGCCAAGAACTAGCGGACTACTCTGGGGCCAACGTCCTGACTTTC
16	TRBJ1-1	.	.	TRBV5-1	CASSLMWPGGATEAFF	TGCGCCAGCAGCTTGATGTGGCCGGGGGGCGCAACTGAAGCTTTCTTT
13	TRBJ1-5	.	TRBD1	TRBV6-1	CASAGTVNQPQHF	TGTGCCAGCGCAGGGACAGTCAATCAGCCCCAGCATTTT
16	TRBJ2-1	.	TRBD2	TRBV28	CASSSKLAGVYNEQFF	TGTGCCAGCAGTTCAAAACTAGCGGGAGTTTACAATGAGCAGTTCTTC
17	TRBJ2-1	once	TRBD2	TRBV11-3	CASSPGGASGKYNEQFF	TGTGCCAGCAGCCCGGGCGGGGCTAGCGGGAAATACAATGAGCAGTTCTTC
11	TRBJ1-1	.	.	TRBV5-1	CASSLNTEAFF	TGCGCCAGCAGCTTGAACACTGAAGCTTTCTTT
11	TRBJ1-2	.	TRBD1	TRBV29-1	CSVDRGYGYTF	TGCAGCGTCGACAGGGGGTATGGCTACACCTTC
13	TRBJ1-1	.	.	TRBV4-2	CASSQGANTEAFF	TGTGCCAGCAGCCAAGGGGCGAACACTGAAGCTTTCTTT
13	TRBJ1-1	.	.	TRBV13	CASSFKGSREAFF	TGTGCCAGCAGCTTTAAGGGCAGCAGAGAAGCTTTCTTT
15	TRBJ2-1	.	TRBD1	TRBV6-6	CASSSGQGRFDEQFF	TGTGCCAGCAGTTCTGGACAGGGGCGATTTGATGAGCAGTTCTTC
17	TRBJ2-1	.	.	TRBV7-9	CASTLVWSGLGGNEQFF	TGTGCCAGCACCCTAGTGTGGTCGGGACTGGGGGGCAATGAGCAGTTCTTC
15	TRBJ1-2	.	.	TRBV10-3	CAIKGTGSPAYGYTF	TGTGCCATCAAGGGCACAGGGAGCCCAGCCTATGGCTACACCTTC
14	TRBJ1-2	.	TRBD1	TRBV5-5	CASSRWDSNYGYTF	TGTGCCAGCAGCCGATGGGACAGCAACTATGGCTACACCTTC
12	TRBJ2-1	.	.	TRBV10-2	CASEGSYNEQFF	TGCGCCAGCGAGGGCAGCTACAATGAGCAGTTCTTC
13	TRBJ2-7	.	.	TRBV5-1	CASSRGVFYEQYF	TGCGCCAGCAGTCGAGGAGTCTTCTACGAGCAGTACTTC
14	TRBJ2-2	.	TRBD2	TRBV30	CAWSGGAVIGELFF	TGTGCCTGGAGCGGGGGGGCCGTGATCGGGGAGCTGTTTTTT
15	TRBJ2-7	once	TRBD2	TRBV7-8	CASTARGGGSYEQYF	TGTGCCAGCACCGCCCGCGGGGGGGGGTCCTACGAGCAGTACTTC
14	TRBJ1-2	.	.	TRBV6-5	CASRVAGTPYGYTF	TGTGCCAGCAGAGTAGCCGGGACACCCTATGGCTACACCTTC
14	TRBJ2-2	.	TRBD1	TRBV7-9	CASSLETGAGELFF	TGTGCCAGCAGCCTAGAGACAGGGGCCGGGGAGCTGTTTTTT
15	TRBJ1-5	.	TRBD1	TRBV19	CASSTTGQSNQPQHF	TGTGCCAGTAGTACAACGGGACAGAGCAATCAGCCCCAGCATTTT
16	TRBJ1-3	.	.	TRBV28	CASSLGRGYSGNTIYF	TGTGCCAGCAGTCTCGGGAGGGGGTACTCTGGAAACACCATATATTTT
16	TRBJ2-3	.	.	TRBV27	CASRPSGAPSTDTQYF	TGTGCCAGCAGGCCATCAGGGGCTCCCAGCACAGATACGCAGTATTTT
14	TRBJ1-4	few	.	TRBV9	CASSVGQGNEKLFF	TGTGCCAGCAGCGTAGGGCAGGGAAATGAAAAACTGTTTTTT
14	TRBJ1-5	.	TRBD1	TRBV27	CASSYRGRDQPQHF	TGTGCCAGCAGTTACAGGGGCAGGGATCAGCCCCAGCATTTT
15	TRBJ2-7	.	.	TRBV2	CASSESGPTSYEQYF	TGTGCCAGCAGTGAATCGGGTCCTACCTCCTACGAGCAGTACTTC
16	TRBJ2-2	.	.	TRBV5-1	CASSARRATNTGELFF	TGCGCCAGCAGCGCGCGCCGGGCAACCAACACCGGGGAGCTGTTTTTT
15	TRBJ2-3	.	TRBD1	TRBV28	CASSTPGQSKDTQYF	TGTGCCAGCAGTACCCCGGGACAGTCAAAAGATACGCAGTATTTT
15	TRBJ2-3	once	TRBD2	TRBV5-1	CASSPGLAGVDTQYF	TGCGCCAGCAGTCCTGGACTAGCGGGAGTAGATACGCAGTATTTT
14	TRBJ2-3	.	.	TRBV18	CASSPLQSTDTQYF	TGTGCCAGCTCACCACTACAATCCACAGATACGCAGTATTTT